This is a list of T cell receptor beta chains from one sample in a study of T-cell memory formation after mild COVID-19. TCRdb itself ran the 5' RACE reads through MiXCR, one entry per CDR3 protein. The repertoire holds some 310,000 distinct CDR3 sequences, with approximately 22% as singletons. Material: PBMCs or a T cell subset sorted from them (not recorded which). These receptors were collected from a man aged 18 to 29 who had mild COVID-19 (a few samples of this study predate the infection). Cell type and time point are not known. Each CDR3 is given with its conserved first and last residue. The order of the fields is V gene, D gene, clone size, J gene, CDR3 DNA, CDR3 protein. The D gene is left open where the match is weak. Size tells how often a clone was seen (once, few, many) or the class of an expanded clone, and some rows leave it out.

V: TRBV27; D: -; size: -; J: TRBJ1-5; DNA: TGTGCCAGCAGTTTATCTCCGCCGGGAGGATATAGCAATCAGCCCCAGCATTTT; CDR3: CASSLSPPGGYSNQPQHF
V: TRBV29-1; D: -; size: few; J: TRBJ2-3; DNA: TGCAGCGTTGTAGGGGACCCCACAGATACGCAGTATTTT; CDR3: CSVVGDPTDTQYF
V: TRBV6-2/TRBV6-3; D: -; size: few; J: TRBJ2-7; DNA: TGTGCCAGCTCCCTAGGGGGGGCCGCTCTAGATGAGCAGTACTTC; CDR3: CASSLGGAALDEQYF
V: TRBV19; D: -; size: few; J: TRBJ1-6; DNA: TGTGCCAGTATGGCGGAGAATGGTAATTCACCCCTCCACTTT; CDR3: CASMAENGNSPLHF
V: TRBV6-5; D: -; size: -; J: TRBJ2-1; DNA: TGTGCCAGCAGTTATTGGAGGGATTCGCAGTTCTTC; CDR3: CASSYWRDSQFF
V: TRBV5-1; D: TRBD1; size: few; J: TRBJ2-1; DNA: TGCGCCAGCTACTGGGACAGCTCCTACAATGAGCAGTTCTTC; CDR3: CASYWDSSYNEQFF
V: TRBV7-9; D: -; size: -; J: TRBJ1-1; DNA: TGTGCCAGCAGCTTACCCAGTAATCCTGAAGCTTTCTTT; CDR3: CASSLPSNPEAFF
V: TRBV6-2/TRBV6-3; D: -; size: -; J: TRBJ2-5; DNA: TGTGCCAGCAGTGCCAGGGGCGGGACCCAGTACTTC; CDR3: CASSARGGTQYF
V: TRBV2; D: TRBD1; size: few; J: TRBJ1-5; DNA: TGTGCCAGCAACTCGGTACCGGGACAGGGGACCATCAATCAGCCCCAGCATTTT; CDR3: CASNSVPGQGTINQPQHF
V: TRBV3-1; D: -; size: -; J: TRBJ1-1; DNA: TGTGCCAGCAGCCAAGTGCAGGGTCGAGCTTTCTTT; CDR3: CASSQVQGRAFF
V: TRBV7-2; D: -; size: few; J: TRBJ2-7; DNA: TGTGCCAGCAGCTTAGTTCCGGGGTCCTCCTACGAGCAGTACTTC; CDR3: CASSLVPGSSYEQYF
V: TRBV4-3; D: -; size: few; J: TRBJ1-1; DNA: TGCGCCAGCAGCCAAGGGCTCGGGGAGCCTGAAGCTTTCTTT; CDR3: CASSQGLGEPEAFF
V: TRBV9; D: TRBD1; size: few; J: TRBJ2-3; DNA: TGTGCCAGCAGCGGCCGGGACAGGGTAGCAGATACGCAGTATTTT; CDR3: CASSGRDRVADTQYF
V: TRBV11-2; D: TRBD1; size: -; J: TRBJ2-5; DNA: TGTGCCAGCAGCTTCGGGACAGGGGGCGCTGAGACCCAGTACTTC; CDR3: CASSFGTGGAETQYF
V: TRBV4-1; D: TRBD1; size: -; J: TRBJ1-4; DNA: TGCGCCAGCAGCCACACAGGGGGGATTGAAAAACTGTTTTTT; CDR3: CASSHTGGIEKLFF
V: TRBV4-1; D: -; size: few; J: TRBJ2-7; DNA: TGCGCCAGCAGCCAAGTGGGCGAGGGGACCGGGTTCTACGAGCAGTACTTC; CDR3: CASSQVGEGTGFYEQYF
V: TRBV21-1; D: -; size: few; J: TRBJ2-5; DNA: TGTGCCAGCAAAGGACAGACTTGCTTC; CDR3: CASKGQTCF
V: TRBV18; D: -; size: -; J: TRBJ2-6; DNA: TGTGCCAGCTCACCCTCCCAGAGCTCTGGGGCCAACGTCCTGACTTTC; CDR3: CASSPSQSSGANVLTF
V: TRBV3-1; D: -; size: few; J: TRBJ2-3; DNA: TGTGCCAGCAGCCAAGTTTCCCTTGGGGGAGATACGCAGTATTTT; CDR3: CASSQVSLGGDTQYF
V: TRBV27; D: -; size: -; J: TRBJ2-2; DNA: TGTGCCAGCAGTGGCAGGGGGAACACCGGGGAGCTGTTTTTT; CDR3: CASSGRGNTGELFF
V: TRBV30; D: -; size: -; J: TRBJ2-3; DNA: TGTGCCTGGAGTTATACAGATACGCAGTATTTT; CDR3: CAWSYTDTQYF
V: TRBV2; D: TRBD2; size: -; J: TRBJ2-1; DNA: TGTGCCATTACCGGGACTAGCAGGGGGAGCAATGAGCAGTTCTTC; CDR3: CAITGTSRGSNEQFF
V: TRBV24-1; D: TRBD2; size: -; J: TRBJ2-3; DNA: TGTGCCACCAGTGATACTAGCGCATCAGATACGCAGTATTTT; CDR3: CATSDTSASDTQYF
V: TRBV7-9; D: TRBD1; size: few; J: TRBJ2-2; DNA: TGTGCCAGCAGCCCTTCGACAGGGGAGAACACCGGGGAGCTGTTTTTT; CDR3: CASSPSTGENTGELFF
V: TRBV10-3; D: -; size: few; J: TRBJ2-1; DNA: TGTGCCAACTCGCTTACCAGTTCTATGGATGAGCAGTTCTTC; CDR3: CANSLTSSMDEQFF
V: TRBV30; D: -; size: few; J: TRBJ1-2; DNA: TGTGCCTTTTCCTCACAGGGTACTCTGGGGGGCTACACCTTC; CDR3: CAFSSQGTLGGYTF
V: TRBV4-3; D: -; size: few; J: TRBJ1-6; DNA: TGCGCCAGCAGCCAAGGATTTCAGCGGATCTCACCCCTCCACTTT; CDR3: CASSQGFQRISPLHF
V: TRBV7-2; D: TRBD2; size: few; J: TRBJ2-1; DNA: TGTGCCAGCAGCCGGACTAGCGGGTCTTACAATGAGCAGTTCTTC; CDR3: CASSRTSGSYNEQFF
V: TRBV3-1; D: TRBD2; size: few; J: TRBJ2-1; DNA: TGTGCCAGCAGCCAAGACGATGCTAGCGGGGGACGGGAGCAGTTCTTC; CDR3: CASSQDDASGGREQFF
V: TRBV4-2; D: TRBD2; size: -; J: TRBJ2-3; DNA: TGTGCCAGCAGCCAAGAGGAGCGGGGGGACACAGATACGCAGTATTTT; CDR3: CASSQEERGDTDTQYF
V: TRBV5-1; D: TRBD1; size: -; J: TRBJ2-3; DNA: TGCGCCAGCAGGGACAGGGTGGGTGCAGATACGCAGTATTTT; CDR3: CASRDRVGADTQYF
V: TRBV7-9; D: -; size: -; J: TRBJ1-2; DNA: TGTGCCAGCAGCCGGCCCGGGCAGAGCTATGGCTACACCTTC; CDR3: CASSRPGQSYGYTF